The 9 T cell receptor beta chains below were found in one sample sequenced in a study of T-cell memory formation after mild COVID-19. Each CDR3 protein is one row after TCRdb ran MiXCR on the 5' RACE reads. The table lists 150,000 or so distinct CDR3 sequences, roughly 11% of them singletons. Sequenced input: PBMCs or a T cell subset sorted from them (not recorded which). The receptors originated from a man aged 18 to 29 who had mild COVID-19 (a few samples of this study predate the infection). Cell type and time point are not known.

In its sample, this clonotype was seen a few times. The CDR3 region is CSVRTEGGANVLTF. The CDR3 bases are TGCAGCGTCCGGACCGAAGGTGGGGCCAACGTCCTGACTTTC. V is TRBV29-1 and J is TRBJ2-6; D is unresolved. The CDR3 sequence is 14 residues long. From germline, CDR1 is SQVTM and CDR2 ANQGSEA. The ends were cut back, 6 bases at V and 3 bases at J, with 12 bases in the middle.

The table lists this clonotype with a few counts. V usage is TRBV2 and J usage is TRBJ2-5; D is unclear. Germline assignment: CDR1 SNHLY and CDR2 FYNNEI. The V and J ends lost 10 bases and 7 bases respectively, with 28 bases between them. The CDR3 consists of 16 residues. The CDR3 sequence is CATNLDRAIALGTQYF. The CDR3 bases are TGTGCCACCAACCTGGACCGCGCCATAGCTTTGGGGACCCAGTACTTC.

This clonotype was counted a few times. This chain connects TRBV5-1 to TRBJ2-3, with 7 bases lining up with TRBD2. This CDR3 region has 15 residues. The J segment lost 1 base and the V segment lost 5 bases, leaving 7 bases of the junction unmatched. CDR1 and CDR2 from the germline V gene are SGHRS and YFSETQ. The CDR3 DNA reads TGCGCCAGCAGGGATTTAGCGGGCCGCACAGATACGCAGTATTTT. Translated, it gives CASRDLAGRTDTQYF.

The chain has TRBV29-1 and TRBJ2-1; a possible D gene is TRBD2 (6 bases). Between the trimmed V and J ends, which lost 7 bases and 8 bases, there was a span of 24 bases. The CDR3 loop spans 15 amino acids. CDR1 and CDR2 from the germline V gene are SQVTM and ANQGSEA. CDR3 in DNA: TGCAGCGCCCCAGGGCGGGCTAGCGATGTCGATGAGCAGTTCTTC. This codes for CSAPGRASDVDEQFF.

The chain couples TRBV11-2 to TRBJ2-3, with D perhaps TRBD2 (6 bases). Germline V CDR1 and CDR2: SGHAT, FQNNGV. Trimming cost V 4 bases and J 2 bases, with 16 bases left between them. The CDR3 is 16 amino acids. The CDR3, as DNA: TGTGCCAGCAGCTCGATTCCGGGACTTGCCACAGATACGCAGTATTTT. Translation gives CASSSIPGLATDTQYF.

This clonotype turned up a few times. V usage is TRBV6-2 or TRBV6-3 and J usage is TRBJ1-1; 9 bases match TRBD1. CDR3 size: 15 residues. CDR1 is MNHEY, CDR2 SVGEGT, per germline. The V segment lost 6 bases and the J segment 4 bases; nucleotides outside the gene matches: 9. CDR3 coding DNA: TGTGCCAGCAGCACAACCGGGACAGGGAGCACTGAAGCTTTCTTT. It translates to CASSTTGTGSTEAFF.

The rearrangement uses TRBV5-5 and TRBJ1-3; unclear D gene. Germline V gene sequence: CDR1 SGHKS, CDR2 YYEKEE (reference sequence). Trimming cost V 0 bases and J 3 bases, with 16 bases left between them. The CDR3 is 17 amino acids. The DNA of the CDR3 is TGTGCCAGCAGCTTGGGGGCCGGGGAAGGCGGTGGAAACACCATATATTTT. Translated: CASSLGAGEGGGNTIYF.

The chain has TRBV7-3 and TRBJ2-1; 13 bases are shared with TRBD2. In germline, CDR1 is SGHTA, CDR2 FQGTGA. The V and J ends lost 4 bases and 5 bases, in that order; junction bases with no gene match: 2. The CDR3 runs 15 residues. CDR3 nucleotide sequence: TGTGCCAGCAGCTCGACTAGCGGGGGGAACAATGAGCAGTTCTTC. The encoded protein is CASSSTSGGNNEQFF.

This clonotype was recorded at least ten times. V is TRBV5-1 and J is TRBJ2-2; weak D call: TRBD2 (6 bases). V gave up 0 bases and J gave up 5 bases, with 11 bases separating them. The CDR3 length is 15 residues. The germline V gene encodes CDR1 SGHRS and CDR2 YFSETQ. CDR3 DNA sequence: TGCGCCAGCAGCTTGGGCCAGGGAGGTACCGGGGAGCTGTTTTTT. The encoded protein is CASSLGQGGTGELFF.